This T cell receptor (beta chain) is drawn from a study of response to subunit inactivated influenza vaccine. Study-wide results and limits: The authors put forward the suggestion that each seasonal influenza vaccination may bring in only a limited number of new T cells.

Turning to this clonotype: Antigen specificity is unknown.

V lost 7 bases to trimming and J lost 4 bases, with 13 bases between them. The CDR3 covers 13 residues. Germline V gene sequence: CDR1 SEHNR, CDR2 FQNEAQ (reference sequence). TCRdb called the RT-PCR reads again in MiXCR, with one record for every CDR3 protein. The table records approximately 490,000 distinct CDR3 sequences, 7.2% of them present only once. This clonotype was obtained from a man between 50 and 69 years old who received an inactivated influenza vaccine. The gene calls are TRBV7-9 and TRBJ2-5, with D perhaps matching TRBD2 (5 bases). Sequencing used PBMCs from blood, obtained 23 months after vaccination. CDR3 loop: CASTGGSGETQYF. DNA for the CDR3: TGTGCCAGCACGGGTGGGAGTGGAGAGACCCAGTACTTC.